These 19 T cell receptor beta chains originate from one sample sequenced in a study of beta chain features in type 1 diabetes. The antigens for these receptors are not known. TCRB transcripts that were expressed got sequenced, as all of the isolated RNA had been reverse transcribed. Clones were read by immunoSEQ multiplex PCR, and TCRdb kept only the in-frame ones, dropping some. The sample yields tens of thousands of clones, roughly 41% seen once. Points from the study as a whole: When Type 1 diabetes patients were examined, their TCRB CDR3s proved moderately but significantly shorter in all four CD4+ subsets.

The sequenced sample was Tregs from blood. The receptors were sampled from a young man with type 1 diabetes.

J is TRBJ2-3 and V is TRBV7-6; tentatively, D is TRBD2 (6 bases). The V gene lost 5 bases and the J gene lost 0 bases, with 15 bases spanning the gap. The CDR3 covers 16 residues. Per germline, CDR1 SGHVS and CDR2 FNYEAQ. The CDR3, as DNA: TGTGCCAGCAGCCCCCGGGGCGGGACTAGCACAGATACGCAGTATTTT. This encodes CASSPRGGTSTDTQYF.

V usage is TRBV15 and J usage is TRBJ2-5; 8 bases agree with TRBD1. V was pared by 3 bases and J by 5 bases, with 5 bases of the junction left unmatched. This CDR3 contains 14 residues. Germline values: CDR1 LNHNV, CDR2 YYDKDF (reference sequence). The CDR3 DNA reads as TGTGCCACCAGCAGGGGGACAGGAGCCGAGACCCAGTACTTC. Residues: CATSRGTGAETQYF.

The rearrangement joins TRBV2 to TRBJ2-7, with D perhaps TRBD1 (6 bases). The CDR3 covers 14 residues. Germline values: CDR1 SNHLY, CDR2 FYNNEI. Trimming cost V 7 bases and J 2 bases, with 15 bases left between them. This CDR3 is CASTLGASTYEQYF. Written as DNA, the CDR3 is TGTGCCAGCACTTTGGGGGCGTCAACCTACGAGCAGTACTTC.

V gene TRBV4-3 combines with J gene TRBJ2-7; possible D gene TRBD2, 5 bases. The V end was cut by 1 base, the J end by 3 bases, with 13 bases between. Germline CDR1 is LGHNA and CDR2 is YSLEER. This CDR3 comprises 15 residues. The CDR3 here is CASSQVSGAGYEQYF. DNA of the CDR3: TGCGCCAGCAGCCAAGTCAGCGGAGCTGGCTACGAGCAGTACTTC.

The chain carries TRBV27 and TRBJ1-6; TRBD1 matches 9 bases. Looked up from germline, CDR1 is MNHEY and CDR2 is SMNVEV (reference sequence). The J segment lost 7 bases and the V segment lost 5 bases, leaving 3 bases of the junction unmatched. The CDR3 sequence is 14 residues long. The CDR3 DNA reads TGTGCCAGCAGTCCACAGGGGGCAAATTCACCCCTCCACTTT. It specifies CASSPQGANSPLHF.

The chain combines TRBV7-9 with TRBJ2-2; 8 nucleotides line up with TRBD2. V shed 4 bases and J 3 bases; nucleotides not matched to a gene: 4. Per the germline V gene, CDR1 is SEHNR and CDR2 is FQNEAQ (reference sequence). The CDR3 length is 15 residues. The CDR3 spells CASSSRAGDTGELFF. Here the CDR3 DNA reads TGTGCCAGCAGCTCCCGAGCGGGAGACACCGGGGAGCTGTTTTTT.

This clone turned up a few times. V is TRBV5-1 and J is TRBJ1-1; no reliable D call. The germline V gene encodes CDR1 SGHRS and CDR2 YFSETQ. The germline V and J ends were trimmed by 6 bases and 5 bases, with 14 bases remaining between them. The CDR3 has 13 residues. The CDR3 sequence: CASTPGLGTEAFF. The CDR3 coding sequence is TGCGCCAGCACCCCGGGGTTGGGGACTGAAGCTTTCTTT.

The chain uses TRBV21-1 and TRBJ2-7; TRBD2, as called in the table, went unchecked against the DNA. TRBV21-1 constitutes a pseudogene. The CDR3 is 18 amino acids. The CDR3 sequence: CASSTVDGPGLAGCEQYF. The CDR3 DNA reads as TGTGCCAGCAGCACTGTAGACGGTCCGGGACTAGCGGGATGCGAGCAGTACTTC.

This sequence joins TRBV18 and TRBJ2-1, with D tentatively TRBD2 (5 bases). CDR3 size: 15 residues. Deletions cut 0 bases from V and 2 bases from J, with 8 bases between. Germline assignment: CDR1 KGHSH and CDR2 LQKENI. Here the CDR3 reads CASSPPRATYNEQFF. The CDR3 bases are TGTGCCAGCTCACCACCGAGGGCCACCTACAATGAGCAGTTCTTC.

The rearrangement uses TRBV6-6 and TRBJ2-7; D might be TRBD2 (6 bases). The ends were cut back, 6 bases at V and 0 bases at J, with 12 bases in the middle. This CDR3 is built from 14 residues. CDR1 and CDR2 (germline): MNHNY, SVGAGI (reference sequence). The CDR3 nucleotides are TGTGCCAGCAGACAGGACTATAGCTCCTACGAGCAGTACTTC. Protein sequence: CASRQDYSSYEQYF.

V usage is TRBV27 and J usage is TRBJ2-2; TRBD2 matches at 12 bases. V shed 6 bases, J shed 7 bases, and the junction held 6 bases outside the gene matches. Germline V gene sequence: CDR1 MNHEY, CDR2 SMNVEV (reference sequence). This CDR3 spans 15 amino acids. In nucleotides, the CDR3 is TGTGCCAGCAGGGTGACTAGCGGGAGCATCGGGGAGCTGTTTTTT. Its translation: CASRVTSGSIGELFF.

The chain couples TRBV28 to TRBJ2-5; tentatively, D is TRBD1 (6 bases). Trimming removed 5 bases from V and 4 bases from J, with 14 bases in between. The germline V gene has CDR1 MDHEN and CDR2 SYDVKM. This CDR3 has 14 amino acids. CDR3 nucleotides: TGTGCCAGCAGTGTACAGGGATGGGCAGAGACCCAGTACTTC. It codes for CASSVQGWAETQYF.

This clone was counted a few times. V is TRBV7-2 and J is TRBJ2-3; maybe TRBD1 (5 bases). Trimming took 1 base from V and 4 from J, leaving 12 bases between them. Germline CDR1 is SGHTA and CDR2 is FQGNSA. The CDR3 runs to 15 residues. CDR3 loop: CASSLGDRRADTQYF. The CDR3 DNA follows: TGTGCCAGCAGCTTAGGTGACAGAAGAGCAGATACGCAGTATTTT. The full variable domain, completed using reference TRBV7-2 and TRBJ2-3, is GAGVSQSPSNKVTEKGKDVELRCDPISGHTALYWYRQSLGQGLEFLIYFQGNSAPDKSGLPSDRFSAERTGGSVSTLTIQRTQQEDSAVYLCASSLGDRRADTQYFGPGTRLTVL.

Comment on this clone: One end of the junction does not line up with germline, which may come from a read error. The rearrangement joins TRBV28 to TRBJ1-2; D unresolved. The CDR3 is 13 amino acids. Germline V CDR1 and CDR2: MDHEN, SYDVKM. The CDR3 loop is CASSLLRTDGSFF. CDR3 in DNA: TGTGCCAGCAGTTTACTCCGTACAGACGGTTCCTTTTTC.

The chain links TRBV5-4 to TRBJ2-7; 7 bases are a match to TRBD2. The J call may be faulty, since TRBJ2-5 better matches the DNA end. Germline V gene lookup returns CDR1 SGHNT and CDR2 YYREEE (reference sequence). The CDR3 covers 14 residues. Here the CDR3 reads CASSLGLAQETQYF. The CDR3 DNA reads TGTGCCAGCAGCTTGGGACTAGCCCAAGAGACCCAGTACTTC.

This clone was observed a handful of times. The chain recombines TRBV6-1 with TRBJ2-3; the D is unclear. The CDR3 has 13 residues. Per the germline V gene, CDR1 is MNHNS and CDR2 is SASEGT. Deletions cut 2 bases from V and 3 bases from J, with 6 bases between. The CDR3 DNA reads TGTGCCAGCAGTGAACGTTTGACAGATACGCAGTATTTT. It specifies CASSERLTDTQYF.

V gene TRBV6-1 combines with J gene TRBJ2-7, with D possibly TRBD1 on 5 matching bases. V was trimmed by 1 base and J by 0 bases, leaving 13 bases between them. Germline CDR1 is MNHNS and CDR2 is SASEGT. The CDR3 sequence is 16 residues long. The DNA of the CDR3 is TGTGCCAGCAGTGAAGGGGGATGGACAAACTCCTACGAGCAGTACTTC. This sequence encodes CASSEGGWTNSYEQYF.

The chain links TRBV6-6 to TRBJ2-1, with D uncertain. V was shortened by 0 bases and J by 4 bases, with 10 bases between the two germline ends. Germline loops: CDR1 MNHNY, CDR2 SVGAGI (reference sequence). The CDR3 covers 15 residues. The CDR3 DNA is TGTGCCAGCAGTTACTCGATCCCACAGTACAATGAGCAGTTCTTC. Its protein product is CASSYSIPQYNEQFF.

The chain uses TRBV7-9 and TRBJ2-1; D not certain. This CDR3 contains 15 residues. Per germline, CDR1 SEHNR and CDR2 FQNEAQ (reference sequence). The V gene lost 1 base and the J gene lost 0 bases, with 7 bases spanning the gap. In DNA, the CDR3 is TGTGCCAGCAGCTTAGGGGCGAGCTCCTACAATGAGCAGTTCTTC. Protein product: CASSLGASSYNEQFF.